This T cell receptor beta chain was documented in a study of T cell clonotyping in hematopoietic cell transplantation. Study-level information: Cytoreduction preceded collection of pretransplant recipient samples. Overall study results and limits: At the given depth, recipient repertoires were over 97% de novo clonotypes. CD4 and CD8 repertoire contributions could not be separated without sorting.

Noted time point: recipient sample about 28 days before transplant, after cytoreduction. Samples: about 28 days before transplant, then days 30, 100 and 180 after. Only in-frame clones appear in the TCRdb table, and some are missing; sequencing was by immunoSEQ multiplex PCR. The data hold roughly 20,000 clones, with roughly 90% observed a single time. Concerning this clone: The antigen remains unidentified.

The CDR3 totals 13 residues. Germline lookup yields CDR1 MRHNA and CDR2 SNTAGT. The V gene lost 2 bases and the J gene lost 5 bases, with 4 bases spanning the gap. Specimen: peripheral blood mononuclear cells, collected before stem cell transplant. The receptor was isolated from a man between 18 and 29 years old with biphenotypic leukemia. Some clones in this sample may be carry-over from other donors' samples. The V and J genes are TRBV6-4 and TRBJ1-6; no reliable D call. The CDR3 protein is CASSDRDNSPLHF. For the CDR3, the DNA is TGTGCCAGCAGTGACAGGGATAATTCACCCCTCCACTTT.